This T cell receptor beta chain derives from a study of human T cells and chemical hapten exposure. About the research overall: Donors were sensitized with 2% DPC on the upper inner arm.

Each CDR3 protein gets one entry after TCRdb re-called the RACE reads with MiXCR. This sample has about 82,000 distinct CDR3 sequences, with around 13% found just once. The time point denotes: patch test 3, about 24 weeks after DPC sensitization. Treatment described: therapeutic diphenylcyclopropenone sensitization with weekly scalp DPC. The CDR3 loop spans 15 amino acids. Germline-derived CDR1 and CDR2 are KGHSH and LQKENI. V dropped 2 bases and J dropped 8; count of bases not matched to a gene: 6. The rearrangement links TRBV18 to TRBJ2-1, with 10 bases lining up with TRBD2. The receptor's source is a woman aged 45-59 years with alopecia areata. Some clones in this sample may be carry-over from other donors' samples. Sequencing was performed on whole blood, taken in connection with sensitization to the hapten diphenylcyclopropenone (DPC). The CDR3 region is CASSPSPAGGYEQFF. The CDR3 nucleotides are TGTGCCAGCTCACCAAGTCCAGCGGGAGGGTATGAGCAGTTCTTC.